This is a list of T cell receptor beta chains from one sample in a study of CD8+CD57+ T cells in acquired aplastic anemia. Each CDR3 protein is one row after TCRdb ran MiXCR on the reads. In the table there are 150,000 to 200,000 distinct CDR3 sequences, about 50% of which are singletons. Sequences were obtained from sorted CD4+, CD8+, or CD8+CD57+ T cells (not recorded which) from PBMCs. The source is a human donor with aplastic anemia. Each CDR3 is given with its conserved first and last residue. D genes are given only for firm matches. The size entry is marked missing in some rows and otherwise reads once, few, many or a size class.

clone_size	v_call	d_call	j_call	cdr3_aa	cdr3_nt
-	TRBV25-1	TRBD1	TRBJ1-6	CASRPQGVNSPLHF	TGTGCCAGCAGGCCCCAGGGGGTGAATTCACCCCTCCACTTT
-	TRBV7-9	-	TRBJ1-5	CASTPLSNQPQHF	TGTGCCAGCACCCCCCTGAGCAATCAGCCCCAGCATTTT
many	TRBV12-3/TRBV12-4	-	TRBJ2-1	CASSSGVYNEQFF	TGTGCCAGCAGTTCAGGGGTATACAATGAGCAGTTCTTC
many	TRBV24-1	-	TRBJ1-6	CATSDSTGNSPLHF	TGTGCCACCAGTGATTCGACGGGAAATTCACCCCTCCACTTT
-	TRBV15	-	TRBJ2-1	CATSRVAVQTNEQFF	TGTGCCACCAGCAGAGTAGCGGTTCAGACCAATGAGCAGTTCTTC
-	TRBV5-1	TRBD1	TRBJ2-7	CASSFYSDRVEGGEQYF	TGCGCCAGCAGCTTTTACTCGGACAGGGTGGAAGGAGGTGAGCAGTACTTC
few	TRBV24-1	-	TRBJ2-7	CATSGGYEQYF	TGTGCCACCAGTGGTGGCTACGAGCAGTACTTC
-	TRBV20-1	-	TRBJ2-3	CSATRGGTDTQYF	TGCAGTGCCACCCGAGGAGGCACAGATACGCAGTATTTT
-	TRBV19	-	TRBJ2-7	CASSIAIDSYEQYF	TGTGCCAGTAGTATCGCCATCGACTCCTACGAGCAGTACTTC
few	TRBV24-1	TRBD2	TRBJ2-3	CATSDSGGPGDTQYF	TGTGCCACCAGTGATTCGGGAGGGCCGGGAGATACGCAGTATTTT
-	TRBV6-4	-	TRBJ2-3	CASSAGGTDTQYF	TGTGCCAGCAGTGCGGGGGGCACAGATACGCAGTATTTT
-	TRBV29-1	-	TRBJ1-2	CSVDEGNYGYTF	TGCAGCGTTGACGAGGGGAACTATGGCTACACCTTC
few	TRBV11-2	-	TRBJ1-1	CASSLLGDTEAFF	TGTGCCAGCAGTTTACTGGGGGACACTGAAGCTTTCTTT
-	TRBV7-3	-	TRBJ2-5	CASSLGGQPQETQYF	TGTGCCAGCAGCTTAGGCGGGCAGCCCCAAGAGACCCAGTACTTC
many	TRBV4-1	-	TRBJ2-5	CASSQDLEETQYF	TGCGCCAGCAGCCAAGATTTGGAAGAGACCCAGTACTTC
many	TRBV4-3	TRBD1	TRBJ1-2	CASSHGTGGNYGYTF	TGCGCCAGCAGCCACGGGACAGGTGGAAACTATGGCTACACCTTC
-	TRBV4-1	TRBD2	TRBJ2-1	CASSQMGGGRFYNEQFF	TGCGCCAGCAGCCAAATGGGAGGCGGGAGGTTCTACAATGAGCAGTTCTTC
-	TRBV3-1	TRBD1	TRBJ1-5	CASRGTGTNQPQHF	TGTGCCAGCAGAGGGACAGGGACGAATCAGCCCCAGCATTTT
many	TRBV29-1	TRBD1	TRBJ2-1	CSVRTGLNHEQFF	TGCAGCGTCCGGACAGGTCTAAATCATGAGCAGTTCTTC
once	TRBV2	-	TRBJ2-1	CASRGRLRDEQFF	TGTGCCAGCAGGGGACGACTGCGCGATGAGCAGTTCTTC
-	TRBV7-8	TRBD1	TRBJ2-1	CASSPGQPEQFF	TGTGCCAGCAGCCCGGGACAGCCAGAGCAGTTCTTC
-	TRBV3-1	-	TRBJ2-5	CASSQKEGQGGETQYF	TGTGCCAGCAGCCAAAAGGAGGGGCAGGGCGGGGAGACCCAGTACTTC
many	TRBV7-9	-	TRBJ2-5	CASSFSIVSRQETQYF	TGTGCCAGCAGCTTTAGTATAGTCTCCCGCCAAGAGACCCAGTACTTC
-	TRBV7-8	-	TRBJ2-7	CATCRGPRAYEQYF	TGTGCCACCTGTCGGGGGCCCCGCGCCTACGAGCAGTACTTC
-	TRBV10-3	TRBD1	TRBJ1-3	CAIRLSRDRANTIYF	TGTGCCATCAGACTGAGCCGGGACAGGGCGAACACCATATATTTT
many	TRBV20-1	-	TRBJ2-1	CSATGPYNEQFF	TGCAGTGCCACAGGGCCGTACAATGAGCAGTTCTTC
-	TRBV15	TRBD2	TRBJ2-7	CATSRGLAASYEQYF	TGTGCCACCAGCAGAGGCCTAGCGGCCTCCTACGAGCAGTACTTC
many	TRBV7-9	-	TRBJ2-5	CASSSEIRQTQETQYF	TGTGCCAGCAGCTCCGAAATACGACAGACTCAAGAGACCCAGTACTTC
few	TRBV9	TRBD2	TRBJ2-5	CASSATSGGETQYF	TGTGCCAGCAGCGCAACTAGCGGGGGAGAGACCCAGTACTTC
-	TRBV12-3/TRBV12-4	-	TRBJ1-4	CASRTGRPEKLFF	TGTGCCAGCAGAACAGGGCGTCCTGAAAAACTGTTTTTT
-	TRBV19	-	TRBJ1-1	CASCRQGMNTEAFF	TGTGCCAGTTGTAGGCAGGGGATGAACACTGAAGCTTTCTTT
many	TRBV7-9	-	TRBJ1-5	CASSTYPDSSQPQHF	TGTGCCAGCAGCACATATCCTGACAGCAGTCAGCCCCAGCATTTT
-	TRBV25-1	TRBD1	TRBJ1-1	CASKPYRGTEAFF	TGTGCCAGCAAACCCTACAGGGGCACTGAAGCTTTCTTT
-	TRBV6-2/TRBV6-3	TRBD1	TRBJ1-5	CASSTANRGNQPQHF	TGTGCCAGCAGTACAGCCAACAGGGGGAATCAGCCCCAGCATTTT
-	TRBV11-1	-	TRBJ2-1	CASRLLAGSDEQLF	TGTGCCAGCAGGTTACTAGCCGGTAGCGATGAGCAGTTGTTC
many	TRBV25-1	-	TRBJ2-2	CASSDRHTGELFF	TGTGCCAGCAGTGATCGGCACACCGGGGAGCTGTTTTTT
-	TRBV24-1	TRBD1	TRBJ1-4	CATSGSGGEREKLFF	TGTGCCACCAGTGGTTCAGGGGGCGAGAGGGAAAAACTGTTTTTT
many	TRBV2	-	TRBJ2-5	CASRGGETQYF	TGTGCCAGCAGGGGGGGAGAGACCCAGTACTTC
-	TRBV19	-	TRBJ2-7	CASSTGGNSYEQYF	TGTGCCAGTAGTACCGGTGGCAACTCCTACGAGCAGTACTTC
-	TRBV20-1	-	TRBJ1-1	CSASRGDTEAFF	TGCAGTGCTAGCCGGGGGGACACTGAAGCTTTCTTT
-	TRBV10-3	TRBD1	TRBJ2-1	CAISSDRGGWNEQFF	TGTGCCATCAGTTCGGACAGGGGAGGTTGGAATGAGCAGTTCTTC
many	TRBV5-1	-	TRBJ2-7	CASSLSPYEQYF	TGCGCCAGCAGCTTATCCCCCTACGAGCAGTACTTC
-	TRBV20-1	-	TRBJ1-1	CSARDAGINTEAYF	TGCAGTGCTAGAGATGCAGGGATTAACACTGAAGCTTACTTT
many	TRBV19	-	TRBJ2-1	CASSMGLDNEQFF	TGTGCCAGTAGTATGGGATTGGACAATGAGCAGTTCTTC
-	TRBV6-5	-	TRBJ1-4	CASSYEGANEKLFF	TGTGCCAGCAGTTATGAGGGGGCTAATGAAAAACTGTTTTTT